The source of this TCR beta chain is a study of T cells after yellow fever vaccination. Study context: Fractions low in cell number were prepared with SMART-Seq v4 Ultra Low Input. Study observations and caveats: Though weaker, the secondary response peaked faster, on day 5 versus 15.

CDR3 size: 17 residues. Germline V gives CDR1 SGHRS, CDR2 YFSETQ. The V end was cut by 1 base, the J end by 0 bases, with 14 bases between. A remark on this clonotype: Antigen specificity is unknown.

TCRdb recomputed calls from the 5' RACE reads with MiXCR, one row per CDR3 protein. The sample has 200,000 to 300,000 distinct CDR3 sequences; 5.5% to 8.5% are singletons. Sequencing used CD4+ T cells sorted from PBMCs, obtained on the day of the yellow fever booster vaccination. This sequence was found in a man aged 25-40 years who received the YFV17D yellow fever vaccine. V gene TRBV5-1 combines with J gene TRBJ1-3; a weak D match, TRBD1 (6 bases). The CDR3 nucleotides are TGCGCCAGCAGCTTGTATACAGGGACCCTCTCTGGAAACACCATATATTTT. Translated, it gives CASSLYTGTLSGNTIYF. Based on the CDR3 plus reference TRBV5-1 and TRBJ1-3, the full variable domain is KAGVTQTPRYLIKTRGQQVTLSCSPISGHRSVSWYQQTPGQGLQFLFEYFSETQRNKGNFPGRFSGRQFSNSRSEMNVSTLELGDSALYLCASSLYTGTLSGNTIYFGEGSWLTVV.